Listed below are T cell receptor beta chains from one sample, sequenced in a study of cytomegalovirus exposure and HLA in healthy donors. The table came from immunoSEQ multiplex PCR; TCRdb's copy has only in-frame clones and leaves some out. Here the sample spans about 190,000 clones, 75% to 85% being singletons. Sample: PBMCs. Receptor source: a woman in her twenties or thirties in good health and CMV-seronegative. Both conserved end residues are part of each CDR3. D genes are given only for firm matches. Clone size is stated in some rows and not others, as once, few, many or a class when expanded.

len	d_gene	abundance	v_gene	j_gene	CDR3aa	CDR3nt
13	.	once	TRBV29-1	TRBJ2-4	CSAAPYQGNIQYF	TGCAGCGCCGCCCCCTACCAGGGGAACATTCAGTACTTC
13	TRBD2	.	TRBV7-2	TRBJ2-7	CASSDPSGGGQYF	TGTGCCAGCAGTGATCCTAGCGGGGGCGGGCAGTACTTC
16	TRBD2	.	TRBV5-6	TRBJ2-7	CASSFWDLAGAEEQYF	TGTGCCAGCAGCTTTTGGGATCTAGCGGGAGCCGAAGAGCAGTACTTC
12	.	.	TRBV12-5	TRBJ2-1	CASGLAYNEQFF	TGTGCTAGTGGTTTGGCGTACAATGAGCAGTTCTTC
14	TRBD1	once	TRBV13	TRBJ1-5	CASSLGQGNQPQHF	TGTGCCAGCAGCCTTGGACAGGGAAATCAGCCCCAGCATTTT
11	.	once	TRBV28	TRBJ2-3	CASSPRDTQYF	TGTGCCAGCAGTCCTCGAGATACGCAGTATTTT
14	.	.	TRBV6-1	TRBJ1-6	CASSEASSYSPLHF	TGTGCCAGCAGTGAAGCCAGTTCCTATTCACCCCTCCACTTT
20	TRBD2	.	TRBV9	TRBJ2-1	CASSVARLAGGPPEYNEQFF	TGTGCCAGCAGCGTAGCTCGGCTAGCGGGAGGGCCTCCCGAGTACAATGAGCAGTTCTTC
12	.	.	TRBV28	TRBJ1-2	CASRQTTYGYTF	TGTGCCAGCAGACAGACCACCTATGGCTACACCTTC
12	.	few	TRBV2	TRBJ2-3	CASSGFGNTQYF	TGTGCCAGCTCGGGATTCGGTAATACGCAGTATTTT
19	TRBD1	once	TRBV19	TRBJ2-4	CASSIVPTGGPGAKNIQYF	TGTGCCAGTAGTATAGTTCCGACAGGGGGCCCCGGAGCCAAAAACATTCAGTACTTC
15	TRBD1	.	TRBV19	TRBJ1-5	CASSRTRGRSQPQHF	TGTGCCAGTAGTAGGACCAGGGGGCGAAGTCAGCCCCAGCATTTT
14	TRBD1	.	TRBV2	TRBJ1-5	CASQQGTSNQPQHF	TGTGCCAGCCAACAGGGGACTAGCAATCAGCCCCAGCATTTT
17	.	.	TRBV21-1	TRBJ2-3	CASSKLPGLAGTDTQYF	TGTGCCAGCAGCAAACTCCCGGGACTAGCGGGCACAGATACGCAGTATTTT
14	TRBD1	few	TRBV19	TRBJ2-7	CASSLGTGAYEQYF	TGTGCCAGTAGTCTCGGGACAGGGGCCTACGAGCAGTACTTC
20	TRBD1	.	TRBV4-3	TRBJ2-6	CASSQRGMGQGTSGANGLTF	TGCGCCAGCAGCCAGAGGGGGATGGGACAGGGAACCTCTGGGGCCAACGGCCTGACTTTC
15	TRBD1	.	TRBV7-8	TRBJ2-7	CASSLEGQGFYEQYF	TGTGCCAGCAGCTTAGAGGGACAGGGGTTCTACGAGCAGTACTTC
17	TRBD1	.	TRBV5-5	TRBJ2-1	CASSFSTRTGVYNEQFF	TGTGCCAGCAGCTTCTCTACCCGGACAGGGGTCTACAATGAGCAGTTCTTC
14	TRBD1	.	TRBV7-3	TRBJ2-2	CASSYGTETGELFF	TGTGCCAGCAGCTACGGGACAGAGACCGGGGAGCTGTTTTTT
15	TRBD2	.	TRBV9	TRBJ2-1	CASSVGAGGLNEQFF	TGTGCCAGCAGCGTAGGAGCGGGGGGGCTCAATGAGCAGTTCTTC
13	.	.	TRBV30	TRBJ2-7	CAWSVLATGEQYF	TGTGCCTGGAGTGTACTAGCAACTGGGGAGCAGTACTTC
17	.	.	TRBV18	TRBJ2-6	CASSPQRRSSGADVLTF	TGTGCCAGCTCACCCCAACGCCGAAGCTCTGGGGCCGACGTCCTGACTTTC
16	TRBD2	.	TRBV5-1	TRBJ2-5	CASRTSGGPTAETQYF	TGCGCCAGTCGGACTAGCGGGGGGCCTACGGCGGAGACCCAGTACTTC
17	.	.	TRBV10-1	TRBJ2-5	CASRPPRTANNKETQYF	TGCGCCAGCAGACCCCCTCGGACAGCCAATAATAAAGAGACCCAGTACTTC
17	TRBD2	.	TRBV7-8	TRBJ2-3	CASSLGLAGGFPDTQYF	TGTGCCAGCAGCTTAGGACTAGCGGGGGGGTTTCCAGATACGCAGTATTTT
16	TRBD2	.	TRBV5-1	TRBJ2-5	CASSPGGPTPQETQYF	TGCGCCAGCAGCCCGGGAGGGCCCACCCCCCAAGAGACCCAGTACTTC
16	TRBD2	.	TRBV7-9	TRBJ2-3	CASSLGLAGGTDTQYF	TGTGCCAGCAGCTTAGGGCTAGCGGGGGGCACAGATACGCAGTATTTT
16	TRBD2	.	TRBV9	TRBJ2-7	CASSASLAGEPYEQYF	TGTGCCAGCAGCGCCTCACTAGCGGGAGAACCCTACGAGCAGTACTTC
17	TRBD2	.	TRBV4-2	TRBJ2-2	CASSQVLAGVITGELFF	TGTGCCAGCAGCCAAGTGTTGGCGGGAGTAATCACCGGGGAGCTGTTTTTT
14	TRBD1	once	TRBV2	TRBJ2-5	CASNTGVLGETQYF	TGTGCCAGCAATACAGGGGTTCTCGGAGAGACCCAGTACTTC
19	TRBD2	.	TRBV4-3	TRBJ2-1	CASSQDLVGASGGLNEQFF	TGCGCCAGCAGCCAAGATCTAGTCGGGGCTAGCGGGGGTTTGAATGAGCAGTTCTTC
18	.	once	TRBV5-1	TRBJ1-3	CASSPRGGSPFSGNTIYF	TGCGCCAGCAGCCCCCGGGGGGGATCCCCTTTCTCTGGAAACACCATATATTTT
14	.	.	TRBV4-3	TRBJ1-4	CASSQSPGGEKLFF	TGCGCCAGCAGCCAGTCACCCGGGGGTGAAAAACTGTTTTTT
14	.	once	TRBV5-1	TRBJ1-1	CASSLNPSNTEAFF	TGCGCCAGCAGCTTGAATCCATCCAACACTGAAGCTTTCTTT
16	.	.	TRBV28	TRBJ1-3	CASSSDSGGTGNTIYF	TGTGCCAGCAGTTCGGACAGCGGGGGCACTGGAAACACCATATATTTT
13	.	.	TRBV27	TRBJ1-1	CASSYAENTEAFF	TGTGCCAGCAGTTATGCAGAGAACACTGAAGCTTTCTTT
14	.	.	TRBV4-2	TRBJ2-7	CASSQDRTDYEQYF	TGTGCCAGCAGCCAAGATCGGACAGACTACGAGCAGTACTTC
15	TRBD2	few	TRBV6-6	TRBJ2-7	CASSYSGGSKPEQYF	TGTGCCAGCAGTTACTCGGGCGGGAGTAAACCCGAGCAGTACTTC
15	TRBD1	.	TRBV6-5	TRBJ2-7	CASSYGTGGGYEQYF	TGTGCCAGCAGTTACGGGACAGGGGGGGGCTACGAGCAGTACTTC
14	TRBD1	.	TRBV6-1	TRBJ1-2	CASNTGGVGYGYTF	TGTGCCAGCAATACAGGGGGCGTTGGCTATGGCTACACCTTC
13	.	.	TRBV5-1	TRBJ1-2	CASSLDEGYGYTF	TGCGCCAGCAGCTTGGATGAGGGCTATGGCTACACCTTC
14	.	once	TRBV6-1	TRBJ2-5	CASTRGQLQETQYF	TGTGCCAGCACCCGAGGACAGCTCCAAGAGACCCAGTACTTC